This TCR beta chain comes out of a study of T cell changes during pregnancy in multiple sclerosis. V was pared by 3 bases and J by 7 bases, with 11 bases of the junction left unmatched. CDR1 is LNHDA and CDR2 is SQIVND in the germline V gene (reference sequence). The CDR3 is made up of 16 amino acids. The repertoire was sequenced with immunoSEQ multiplex PCR; TCRdb's copy has only in-frame clones and lacks some. The table shows approximately 100,000 clones, with approximately 92% occurring only once. The TCR comes from a female donor with multiple sclerosis, enrolled in a pregnancy study. The sequencing here drew on peripheral blood, taken in the first trimester of pregnancy. V gene TRBV19 combines with J gene TRBJ2-1; 8 bases map to TRBD2. The CDR3 DNA follows: TGTGCCAGTAGTATTTTCCCTGCGGGGGGCCCAAATGAGCAGTTCTTC. This translates into CASSIFPAGGPNEQFF.